This TCR beta chain was sequenced in a study of beta chain features in type 1 diabetes. CDR3 size: 15 residues. CDR1 and CDR2 from the germline V gene are SGHRS and YFSETQ. Trimming at V came to 3 bases and at J to 1 base, leaving 3 bases not matched to a gene. Regarding this clone: Its antigen is undetermined.

Notes on the study in general: A moderate, significant TCRB CDR3 shortening appeared in type 1 diabetes across four CD4+ subsets.

Populations isolated by sorting all had purity greater than 95%. Expressed TCRB transcripts were sequenced because the isolated RNA had all been reverse transcribed beforehand. Using immunoSEQ multiplex PCR, the repertoire was profiled, and TCRdb retains in-frame clones only, with some absent. The sample comprises under 450,000 clones, over 11% of which are singletons, and around 0.039% rests with the top ten. The chain links TRBV5-1 to TRBJ2-2, with TRBD1 matching 7 bases. What was sequenced was naive CD4+ T cells from blood. The receptor comes from a young man in good health. CDR3 region: CASSYRQGNTGELFF. The DNA for the CDR3 is TGCGCCAGCAGCTACCGACAGGGGAACACCGGGGAGCTGTTTTTT.